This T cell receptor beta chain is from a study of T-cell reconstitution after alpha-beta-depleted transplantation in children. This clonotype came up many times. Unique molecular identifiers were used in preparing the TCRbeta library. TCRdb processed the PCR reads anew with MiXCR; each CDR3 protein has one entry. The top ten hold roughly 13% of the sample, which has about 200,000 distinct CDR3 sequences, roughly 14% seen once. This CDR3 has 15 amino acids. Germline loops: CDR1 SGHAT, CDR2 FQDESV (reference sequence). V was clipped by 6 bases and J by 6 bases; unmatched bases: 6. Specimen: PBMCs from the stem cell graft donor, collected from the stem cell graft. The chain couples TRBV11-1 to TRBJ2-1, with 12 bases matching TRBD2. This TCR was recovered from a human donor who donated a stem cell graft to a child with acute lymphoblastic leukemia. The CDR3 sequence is CASRSSGRAGNEQFF. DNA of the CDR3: TGTGCCAGCAGGTCTAGCGGGAGGGCGGGCAATGAGCAGTTCTTC.